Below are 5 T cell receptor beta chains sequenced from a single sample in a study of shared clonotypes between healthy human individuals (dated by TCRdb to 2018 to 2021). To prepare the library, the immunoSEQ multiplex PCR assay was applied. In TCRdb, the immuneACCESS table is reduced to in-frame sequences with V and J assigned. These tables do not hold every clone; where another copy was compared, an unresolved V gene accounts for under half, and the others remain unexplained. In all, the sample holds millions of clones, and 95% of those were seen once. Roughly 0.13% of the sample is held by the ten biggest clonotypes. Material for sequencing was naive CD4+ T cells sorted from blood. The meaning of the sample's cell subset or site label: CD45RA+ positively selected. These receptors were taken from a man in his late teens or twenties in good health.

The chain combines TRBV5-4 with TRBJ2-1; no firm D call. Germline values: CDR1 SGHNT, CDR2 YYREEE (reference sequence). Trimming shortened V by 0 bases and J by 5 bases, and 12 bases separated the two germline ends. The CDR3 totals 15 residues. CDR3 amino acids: CASSLGGAVNNEQFF. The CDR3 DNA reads TGTGCCAGCAGCTTGGGGGGTGCGGTAAACAATGAGCAGTTCTTC.

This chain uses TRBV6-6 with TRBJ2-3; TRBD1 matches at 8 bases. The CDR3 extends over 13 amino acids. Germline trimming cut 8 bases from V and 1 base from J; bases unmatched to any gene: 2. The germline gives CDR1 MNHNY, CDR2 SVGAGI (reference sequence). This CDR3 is CASQGAGTDTQYF. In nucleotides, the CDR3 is TGTGCCAGCCAGGGGGCCGGCACAGATACGCAGTATTTT.

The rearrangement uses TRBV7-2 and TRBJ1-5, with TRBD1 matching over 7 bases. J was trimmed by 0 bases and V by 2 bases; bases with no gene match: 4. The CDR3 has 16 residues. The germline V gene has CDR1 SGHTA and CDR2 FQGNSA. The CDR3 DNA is TGTGCCAGCAGCTTATTCGGGACAGATAGCAATCAGCCCCAGCATTTT. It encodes CASSLFGTDSNQPQHF.

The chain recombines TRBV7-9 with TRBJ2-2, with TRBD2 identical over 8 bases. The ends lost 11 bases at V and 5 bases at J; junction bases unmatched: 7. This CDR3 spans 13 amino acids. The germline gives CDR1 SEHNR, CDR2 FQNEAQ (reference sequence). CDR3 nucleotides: TGTGCCGGAGGGGTAGCGGGGACCGGGGAGCTGTTTTTT. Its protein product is CAGGVAGTGELFF.

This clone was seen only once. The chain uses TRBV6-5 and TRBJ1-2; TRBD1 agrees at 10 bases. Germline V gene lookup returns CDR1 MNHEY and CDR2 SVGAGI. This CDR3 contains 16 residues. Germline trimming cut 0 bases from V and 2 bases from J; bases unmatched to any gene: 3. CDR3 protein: CASSYSGQGENYGYTF. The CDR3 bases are TGTGCCAGCAGTTACTCCGGACAGGGGGAAAACTATGGCTACACCTTC.